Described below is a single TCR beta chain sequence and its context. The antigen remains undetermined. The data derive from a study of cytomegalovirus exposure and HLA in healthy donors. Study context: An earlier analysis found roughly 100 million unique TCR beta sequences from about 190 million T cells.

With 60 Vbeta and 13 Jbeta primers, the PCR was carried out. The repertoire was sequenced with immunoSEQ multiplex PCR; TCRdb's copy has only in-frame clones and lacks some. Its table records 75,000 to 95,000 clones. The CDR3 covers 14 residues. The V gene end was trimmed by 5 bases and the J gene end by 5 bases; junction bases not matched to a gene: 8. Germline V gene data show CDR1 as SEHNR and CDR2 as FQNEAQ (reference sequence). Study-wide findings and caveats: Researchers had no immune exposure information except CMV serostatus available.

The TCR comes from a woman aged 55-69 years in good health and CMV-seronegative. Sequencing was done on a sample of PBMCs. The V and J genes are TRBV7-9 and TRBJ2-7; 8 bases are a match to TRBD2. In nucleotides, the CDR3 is TGTGCCAGCAGCGGTTACAGGACTAGCCACGAGCAGTACTTC. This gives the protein CASSGYRTSHEQYF. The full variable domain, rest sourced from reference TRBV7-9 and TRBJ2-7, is DTGVSQNPRHKITKRGQNVTFRCDPISEHNRLYWYRQTLGQGPEFLTYFQNEAQLEKSRLLSDRFSAERPKGSFSTLEIQRTEQGDSAMYLCASSGYRTSHEQYFGPGTRLTVT.